This T cell receptor (beta chain) came from a study of T cell responses to AZD1222 COVID-19 vaccine. Whole-study findings and limits: In all cases, repertoires were sampled only after the peak T cell response. Receipt of two AZD1222 doses was followed by a rise in Spike-specific TCR breadth and depth. Reportedly, nearly half the spike-specific TCRs target unmutated variant regions.

The CDR3 is made up of 15 amino acids. CDR1 is MNHEY and CDR2 is SVGAGI in the germline V gene. The germline V and J ends were trimmed by 8 bases and 7 bases, with 21 bases remaining between them. To note about this clone: What it binds is unknown.

Libraries were prepared by immunoSEQ multiplex PCR; TCRdb keeps only in-frame clonotypes and omits some of them. The repertoire includes approximately 200,000 clones, approximately 90% of them detected once, and around 3.7% sits in the top ten. The sequenced sample was peripheral blood, obtained 28 days after the second AZD1222 dose. The sequence was obtained from an adult who received the AZD1222 COVID-19 vaccine. The V and J genes are TRBV6-5 and TRBJ1-3; D is ambiguous. CDR3: CASFLGIFGLNTIYF. The CDR3 nucleotides read TGTGCCAGCTTCCTCGGGATCTTCGGATTGAACACCATATATTTT.